This TCR beta chain was documented in a study of blood T cell repertoires in COVID-19 (dated by TCRdb to about 2020). Describing the broader study: Samples covering the acute and convalescent phases of COVID-19 were provided by collaborators in the United States, Italy and Spain. The prospective study material was composed of cDNA or gDNA derived from T cells, B-cell-depleted T cells, or PBMCs. Deeply sampled blood TCRbeta repertoires from subjects exposed to, actively infected with, or recovered from COVID-19 were included in the dataset. The repertoires were released in a freely available public database intended as a resource for research on the immune response to SARS-CoV-2. Samples came from the ongoing ImmuneRACE study (first 160 participants) plus 1,254 subjects from 6 global collaborators. A de-identified subject ID, COVID-19 status, age in years and sex were almost always included in the sample metadata. Where HLA class I and class II types were available, the types were taken from metadata supplied by the sample provider, not from assay-based typing. The full study reports these points: The amount of clinical and demographic metadata varied by source and participant and was provided uncurated.

TCRbeta CDR3 regions were amplified from genomic DNA by means of the immunoSEQ Assay, a bias-controlled multiplex PCR. On the study's bioinformatics: The number of nucleated cells in each sample was estimated by amplification of reference gene primers within the assay. To quantify the absolute abundance of each unique TCRbeta CDR3 rearrangement, sequence reads were collapsed and filtered. For each sample, productive Simpson clonality was calculated by taking the square root of Simpson's diversity index across productive rearrangements. TCRdb obtained this table from immuneACCESS and retained in-frame rearrangements with V and J assigned. These tables miss some clones; where compared with another copy, unresolved V genes account for less than half of the shortfall, and the remainder is unexplained. That table supplies the V and J calls and clone size; D and trimming were determined from the DNA. The sample table records approximately 380,000 clones; 85% of these occur just once. The ten largest clonotypes hold approximately 3.7% of the sample.

In regard to this clone: It lacks a known antigen. Base qualities are not recorded, but no much larger clone differs from it by a single base.

Whole blood was collected in K2EDTA tubes by collaborating institutions according to the institutions' own protocols. For TCRbeta analysis, collaborators shipped samples as frozen whole blood, isolated PBMCs, or DNA extracted from either of those sample types. V loses 0 bases at its end and J loses 3 bases; junction bases beyond the gene matches: 6. CDR1 is given as SGHRS and CDR2 as YFSETQ, both from the germline V gene. The CDR3 numbers 15 residues from cysteine through phenylalanine. The kept DNA is CDR3 alone, 45 bases in frame from the first base. Sequenced sample: peripheral blood. The chain is assembled from TRBV5-1 and TRBJ2-7; a stretch of 7 junction bases matches TRBD1. This receptor was identified in a young woman with acute or convalescent COVID-19. The CDR3 sequence is CASSLEGAPNYEQYF. The base sequence is TGCGCCAGCAGCTTGGAGGGGGCTCCTAACTACGAGCAGTACTTC.